One and the same sample provided the 26 T cell receptor beta chains below, sequenced in a study of cytomegalovirus exposure and HLA in healthy donors. It was with 60 Vbeta and 13 Jbeta primers that the PCR ran. Profiling relied on immunoSEQ multiplex PCR, and the TCRdb table lists in-frame clones only, not all of them. The top ten clones hold about 0.58% of a sample with roughly 200,000 clones, around four fifths of them seen once. What was sequenced was PBMCs. The receptors shown here come from a woman between 35 and 50 years old in good health and CMV-seronegative.

The rearrangement uses TRBV5-4 and TRBJ2-3, with TRBD2 as a possible D gene (6 bases). The CDR3 has 13 amino acids. V was shortened by 4 bases and J by 1 base, with 7 bases between the two germline ends. The germline V gene encodes CDR1 SGHNT and CDR2 YYREEE (reference sequence). In DNA form, the CDR3 reads TGTGCCAGCAGCGCGGGACGCACAGATACGCAGTATTTT. Residues: CASSAGRTDTQYF.

The chain joins TRBV16 to TRBJ2-1; 8 bases are a match to TRBD1. The CDR3 length is 17 residues. The V gene end was trimmed by 4 bases and the J gene end by 0 bases; junction bases not matched to a gene: 8. The germline CDR1 and CDR2 sequences are KGHSY and FQNENV. The CDR3 nucleotides read TGTGCCAGCAGCCCCCCATGGACAGGGACCTCCTACAATGAGCAGTTCTTC. It yields the protein CASSPPWTGTSYNEQFF.

V gene TRBV4-2 combines with J gene TRBJ1-2; no definite D call. The CDR3 is made up of 16 amino acids. Trimming pared 0 bases from V and 1 base from J, leaving 12 bases between. Germline V gives CDR1 LGHNA, CDR2 YNFKEQ. The CDR3: CASSQDASKNNYGYTF. The CDR3 region has the DNA TGTGCCAGCAGCCAAGACGCGTCAAAGAATAACTATGGCTACACCTTC.

This clone was picked up a small number of times. V gene TRBV11-1 combines with J gene TRBJ1-1; no definite D call. CDR3 length: 13 residues. V was cut by 0 bases and J by 7 bases, with 9 bases left in between. CDR1 is SGHAT, CDR2 FQDESV, per germline (reference sequence). This CDR3 is CASSLAREGEAFF. Written as DNA, the CDR3 is TGTGCCAGCAGCTTAGCGAGGGAAGGTGAAGCTTTCTTT.

This sequence joins TRBV5-5 and TRBJ1-6; TRBD1 aligns across 8 bases. V was pared by 7 bases and J by 9 bases, with 6 bases of the junction left unmatched. The V gene's germline CDR1 is SGHKS and CDR2 YYEKEE (reference sequence). CDR3 length: 13 amino acids. The DNA of the CDR3 is TGTGCCAGCCATGGACAGGGATTTTCACCCCTCCACTTT. This encodes CASHGQGFSPLHF.

The rearrangement links TRBV30 to TRBJ2-3; 9 bases are shared with TRBD1. V gave up 2 bases and J gave up 11 bases; unmatched junction bases: 11. The CDR3 totals 14 residues. CDR1 is GTSNPN and CDR2 is SVGIG in the germline V gene (reference sequence). CDR3 loop: CAWSPHRGQGGQYF. CDR3 sequence (DNA): TGTGCCTGGAGTCCCCACAGGGGGCAGGGAGGGCAGTATTTT.

The chain joins TRBV18 to TRBJ1-5; D call uncertain. CDR3 length: 18 amino acids. The V gene's germline CDR1 is KGHSH and CDR2 LQKENI. With 3 bases removed from V and 1 base from J, the gap between germline ends came to 19 bases. CDR3: CASSPYGFELGSNQPQHF. The CDR3 DNA follows: TGTGCCAGCTCACCTTACGGGTTCGAACTCGGGAGCAATCAGCCCCAGCATTTT.

This clone appeared once. The chain links TRBV5-1 to TRBJ2-1; D is possibly TRBD2 (5 bases). V was trimmed by 2 bases and J by 3 bases, leaving 24 bases between them. The CDR3 has 19 residues. The germline V gene has CDR1 SGHRS and CDR2 YFSETQ. CDR3 DNA: TGCGCCAGCAGCTTAAGAAGCCCGGCCGGGGTATTGGACTACAATGAGCAGTTCTTC. It encodes CASSLRSPAGVLDYNEQFF. Combining the CDR3 with reference TRBV5-1 and TRBJ2-1 gives the whole variable domain KAGVTQTPRYLIKTRGQQVTLSCSPISGHRSVSWYQQTPGQGLQFLFEYFSETQRNKGNFPGRFSGRQFSNSRSEMNVSTLELGDSALYLCASSLRSPAGVLDYNEQFFGPGTRLTVL.

This chain's CDR3 is CASSIDAGFDEQYF. The CDR3 DNA is TGTGCCAGTAGTATAGACGCAGGATTCGACGAGCAGTACTTC. This chain joins TRBV19 and TRBJ2-7; D is uncertain. The CDR3 loop spans 14 amino acids. CDR1 and CDR2 from the germline V gene are LNHDA and SQIVND (reference sequence). V lost 0 bases, J lost 5 bases, and 11 bases lay in between.

The chain uses TRBV19 and TRBJ1-1; D not resolved. V gave up 5 bases and J gave up 0 bases, with 13 bases separating them. The CDR3 is 15 residues long. The germline V gene encodes CDR1 LNHDA and CDR2 SQIVND (reference sequence). The CDR3, as DNA: TGTGCCAGTAGTTCTAACAGTCGGATGAACACTGAAGCTTTCTTT. Residues: CASSSNSRMNTEAFF. Supplemented by reference TRBV19 and TRBJ1-1, the full variable domain reads DGGITQSPKYLFRKEGQNVTLSCEQNLNHDAMYWYRQDPGQGLRLIYYSQIVNDFQKGDIAEGYSVSREKKESFPLTVTSAQKNPTAFYLCASSSNSRMNTEAFFGQGTRLTVV.

This clone was counted only a few times. V and J are TRBV30 and TRBJ1-1; D unresolved. Per the germline V gene, CDR1 is GTSNPN and CDR2 is SVGIG (reference sequence). This CDR3 spans 13 amino acids. Trimming cost V 4 bases and J 0 bases, with 9 bases left between them. Here the CDR3 reads CAWTRGVNTEAFF. CDR3 DNA: TGTGCCTGGACCCGGGGAGTGAACACTGAAGCTTTCTTT.

The gene calls are TRBV11-2 and TRBJ2-7, with a weak D call TRBD1 (6 bases). CDR3 length equals 13 residues. Per germline, CDR1 SGHAT and CDR2 FQNNGV. V lost 5 bases, J lost 4 bases, and 12 bases lay in between. The CDR3 spells CASSLQGSYEQYF. In DNA, the CDR3 is TGTGCCAGCAGCCTTCAGGGGTCTTACGAGCAGTACTTC. Drawing the rest from reference TRBV11-2 and TRBJ2-7, the complete variable domain is EAGVAQSPRYKIIEKRQSVAFWCNPISGHATLYWYQQILGQGPKLLIQFQNNGVVDDSQLPKDRFSAERLKGVDSTLKIQPAKLEDSAVYLCASSLQGSYEQYFGPGTRLTVT.

The chain carries TRBV30 and TRBJ1-4, with 9 nucleotides matching TRBD1. J was trimmed by 4 bases and V by 8 bases; bases with no gene match: 2. Germline CDR1 GTSNPN, CDR2 SVGIG (reference sequence). The CDR3 is 12 residues long. The CDR3 DNA sequence: TGTGCCGGGGGACAGGGTAATGAAAAACTGTTTTTT. This encodes CAGGQGNEKLFF.

The chain has TRBV7-6 and TRBJ2-2, with TRBD1 identical over 9 bases. The germline gives CDR1 SGHVS, CDR2 FNYEAQ. The junction had 5 bases not matched to a gene; V was cut back by 2 bases and J by 4 bases. This CDR3 spans 16 amino acids. The CDR3, as DNA: TGTGCCAGCAGCTTAAACAGGGGGCGCAGCACCGGGGAGCTGTTTTTT. Translating it yields CASSLNRGRSTGELFF.

The V and J genes are TRBV7-2 and TRBJ2-5; 8 bases are a match to TRBD1. This CDR3 has 13 residues. Germline V lookup: CDR1 SGHTA, CDR2 FQGNSA. V was clipped by 6 bases and J by 3 bases; unmatched bases: 3. Here the CDR3 DNA reads TGTGCCAGCAGTCGGGGACAGGAAGAGACCCAGTACTTC. Translating gives CASSRGQEETQYF.

This clone was seen just once. The chain employs TRBV27 and TRBJ2-1; D call uncertain. The V end was cut by 2 bases, the J end by 4 bases, with 6 bases between. Germline V lookup: CDR1 MNHEY, CDR2 SMNVEV (reference sequence). The CDR3 runs to 13 residues. The CDR3 reads CASSLTRYNEQFF. DNA for the CDR3: TGTGCCAGCAGTTTAACGAGATACAATGAGCAGTTCTTC.

The gene calls are TRBV7-9 and TRBJ2-7; possibly TRBD2 for D (5 bases). CDR1 and CDR2 from the germline V gene are SEHNR and FQNEAQ (reference sequence). The V gene lost 6 bases and the J gene lost 2 bases, with 14 bases spanning the gap. This CDR3 contains 14 residues. CDR3 nucleotides: TGTGCCAGCAGTCTGGGCCTAGCCCCCTACGAGCAGTACTTC. Translated: CASSLGLAPYEQYF.

The chain employs TRBV5-1 and TRBJ1-1; 7 bases agree with TRBD1. With V trimmed by 3 bases and J by 1 base, 12 bases remained unmatched. The CDR3 has 17 residues. Germline CDR1 is SGHRS and CDR2 is YFSETQ. The CDR3 protein is CASSYGQAGLANTEAFF. The CDR3 nucleotides are TGCGCCAGCAGCTACGGACAGGCAGGACTGGCGAACACTGAAGCTTTCTTT. The full variable domain, rest sourced from reference TRBV5-1 and TRBJ1-1, is KAGVTQTPRYLIKTRGQQVTLSCSPISGHRSVSWYQQTPGQGLQFLFEYFSETQRNKGNFPGRFSGRQFSNSRSEMNVSTLELGDSALYLCASSYGQAGLANTEAFFGQGTRLTVV.

The chain employs TRBV10-3 and TRBJ2-1, with D possibly matching TRBD1 (6 bases). V was clipped by 5 bases and J by 2 bases, with 10 bases between them. Germline CDR1 and CDR2: ENHRY and SYGVKD. This CDR3 comprises 14 residues. The CDR3 DNA reads TGTGCCATCAGTCGGCAGGGGACCTACAATGAGCAGTTCTTC. This translates into CAISRQGTYNEQFF.

This clone is a singleton in its sample. The chain couples TRBV30 to TRBJ2-5; 8 bases match TRBD1. The CDR3 length is 15 residues. The germline V gene encodes CDR1 GTSNPN and CDR2 SVGIG (reference sequence). The ends lost 3 bases at V and 1 base at J; junction bases unmatched: 7. The CDR3 DNA reads as TGTGCCTGGAGGGCGACAGGGGCCCCCCAAGAGACCCAGTACTTC. This codes for CAWRATGAPQETQYF.

The chain has TRBV29-1 and TRBJ2-1; D possibly corresponds to TRBD2 (7 bases). The CDR3 spans 13 residues. Trimming stripped 3 bases from V and 8 bases from J, with 14 bases between. CDR1 is SQVTM and CDR2 is ANQGSEA in the germline V gene. The CDR3 DNA sequence: TGCAGCGTTGATGTCGGGGGGCAAGATGAGCAGTTCTTC. Amino acids: CSVDVGGQDEQFF.

V gene TRBV7-2 combines with J gene TRBJ2-5; no clear D gene. This CDR3 spans 13 amino acids. V shed 3 bases and J shed 2 bases, with 7 bases lying between them. In germline, CDR1 is SGHTA, CDR2 FQGNSA. Here the CDR3 DNA reads TGTGCCAGCAGCTTTATTAGTCAAGAGACCCAGTACTTC. It translates to CASSFISQETQYF.

The rearrangement uses TRBV5-1 and TRBJ1-3, with D possibly matching TRBD1 (6 bases). Per the germline V gene, CDR1 is SGHRS and CDR2 is YFSETQ. CDR3 length equals 15 residues. V lost 0 bases and J lost 6, with 13 bases in between. The CDR3 DNA is TGCGCCAGCAGCTTGGACGGCAGGGGCCAAAACACCATATATTTT. Protein: CASSLDGRGQNTIYF.

The chain couples TRBV19 to TRBJ1-5; 11 nucleotides line up with TRBD1. V lost 8 bases, J lost 5 bases, and 11 bases stayed unmatched. The CDR3 is 16 residues long. Germline CDR1 LNHDA, CDR2 SQIVND (reference sequence). CDR3 DNA: TGTGCCAGTGCCCTCTATCCGGGACAGGGGGATCAGCCCCAGCATTTT. This encodes CASALYPGQGDQPQHF. The complete variable domain, with remaining parts taken from reference TRBV19 and TRBJ1-5, reads DGGITQSPKYLFRKEGQNVTLSCEQNLNHDAMYWYRQDPGQGLRLIYYSQIVNDFQKGDIAEGYSVSREKKESFPLTVTSAQKNPTAFYLCASALYPGQGDQPQHFGDGTRLSIL.

This chain links TRBV18 with TRBJ2-2, with D maybe TRBD2 (6 bases). With 9 bases removed from V and 3 bases from J, the gap between germline ends came to 20 bases. CDR1 and CDR2 (germline): KGHSH, LQKENI. There are 16 residues in the CDR3. The CDR3 nucleotides are TGTGCCAGTACCCTTGGTGCGGGGCTCGACACCGGGGAGCTGTTTTTT. This translates into CASTLGAGLDTGELFF. Based on the CDR3 plus reference TRBV18 and TRBJ2-2, the full variable domain is NAGVMQNPRHLVRRRGQEARLRCSPMKGHSHVYWYRQLPEEGLKFMVYLQKENIIDESGMPKERFSAEFPKEGPSILRIQQVVRGDSAAYFCASTLGAGLDTGELFFGEGSRLTVL.

This chain uses TRBV7-2 with TRBJ2-1; 15 nucleotides match TRBD2. V gave up 1 base and J gave up 3 bases; unmatched junction bases: 7. The CDR3 sequence is 19 residues long. Germline CDR1 SGHTA, CDR2 FQGNSA. In DNA form, the CDR3 reads TGTGCCAGCAGCTTAGTTCGGGGGACTAGCGGGGGGAACTACAATGAGCAGTTCTTC. Translation gives CASSLVRGTSGGNYNEQFF.